These 4 T cell receptor beta chains came from one sample sequenced in a study of blood T cells in healthy people across ages. Then a second PCR, running roughly 6 to 12 cycles, was carried out with a sample-barcoded 5' primer and a J-beta primer mix. TCRdb reanalysed the 5' RACE reads using MiXCR and keeps one entry per CDR3 protein. The table lists just under 900,000 distinct CDR3 sequences, 29% of them singletons. Sequencing was carried out using blood. Receptor source: a woman aged 80 or over in good health.

The sample holds many counts of this clonotype. The chain links TRBV4-2 to TRBJ2-4; 8 nucleotides agree with TRBD1. This CDR3 has 13 residues. Germline V gives CDR1 LGHNA, CDR2 YNFKEQ. The trim removed 5 bases at V and 5 bases at J, leaving 2 bases unmatched. The chain's CDR3 is CASSMGQENIQYF. The CDR3 coding sequence is TGTGCCAGCAGCATGGGACAGGAAAACATTCAGTACTTC.

The chain joins TRBV20-1 to TRBJ1-1; tentatively, D is TRBD1 (5 bases). The V end was cut by 6 bases, the J end by 8 bases, with 16 bases between. The length of the CDR3 is 12 residues. Germline V gene sequence: CDR1 DFQATT, CDR2 SNEGSKA (reference sequence). In DNA, the CDR3 is TGCAGTGCGGTTATCCAGGGAATCGAAGCTTTCTTT. This codes for CSAVIQGIEAFF.

This clonotype was found a few times. The V and J genes are TRBV6-2 or TRBV6-3 and TRBJ2-6; the D is unclear. Trimming pared 7 bases from V and 0 bases from J, leaving 13 bases between. The CDR3 spans 16 residues. Germline V gene lookup returns CDR1 MNHEY and CDR2 SVGEGT. CDR3 loop: CASTLQRLSGANVLTF. The DNA for the CDR3 is TGTGCCAGCACTCTACAGCGTCTCTCTGGGGCCAACGTCCTGACTTTC.

This chain connects TRBV10-1 to TRBJ2-3; TRBD2 agrees at 8 bases. This CDR3 comprises 15 residues. Per germline, CDR1 WNHNN and CDR2 SYGVQD (reference sequence). Trimming at V came to 8 bases and at J to 1 base, leaving 8 bases not matched to a gene. CDR3 amino acids: CASQKAGDGTDTQYF. The DNA for the CDR3 is TGCGCCAGCCAAAAAGCGGGAGACGGCACAGATACGCAGTATTTT.